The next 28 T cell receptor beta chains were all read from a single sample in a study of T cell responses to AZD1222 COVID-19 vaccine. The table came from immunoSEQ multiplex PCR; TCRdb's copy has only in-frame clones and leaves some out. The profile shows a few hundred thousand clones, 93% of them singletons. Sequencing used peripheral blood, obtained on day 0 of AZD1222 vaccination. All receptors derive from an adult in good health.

The CDR3 sequence is CASSQGPAGGSYEQYF. Here the CDR3 DNA reads TGTGCCAGCAGCCAAGGTCCAGCGGGGGGTTCCTACGAGCAGTACTTC. This sequence joins TRBV3-1 (or the pseudogene TRBV3-2) and TRBJ2-7, with 9 bases matching TRBD2. The V gene's germline CDR1 is LGHDT and CDR2 YNNKEL (reference sequence). The J segment lost 1 base and the V segment lost 1 base, leaving 5 bases of the junction unmatched. The CDR3 covers 16 residues.

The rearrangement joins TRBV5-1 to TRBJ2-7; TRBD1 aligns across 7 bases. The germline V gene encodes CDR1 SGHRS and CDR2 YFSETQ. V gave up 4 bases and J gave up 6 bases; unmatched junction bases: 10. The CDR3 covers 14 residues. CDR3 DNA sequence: TGCGCCAGCAGCGGGGGACAGATCCTAGGCGAGCAGTACTTC. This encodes CASSGGQILGEQYF. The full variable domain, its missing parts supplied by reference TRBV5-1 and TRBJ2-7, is KAGVTQTPRYLIKTRGQQVTLSCSPISGHRSVSWYQQTPGQGLQFLFEYFSETQRNKGNFPGRFSGRQFSNSRSEMNVSTLELGDSALYLCASSGGQILGEQYFGPGTRLTVT.

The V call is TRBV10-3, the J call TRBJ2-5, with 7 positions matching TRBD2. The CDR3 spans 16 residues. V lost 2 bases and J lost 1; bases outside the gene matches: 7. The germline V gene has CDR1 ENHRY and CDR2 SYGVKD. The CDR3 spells CAISELRTSSQETQYF. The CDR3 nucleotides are TGTGCCATCAGTGAGCTGCGGACTAGTAGCCAAGAGACCCAGTACTTC.

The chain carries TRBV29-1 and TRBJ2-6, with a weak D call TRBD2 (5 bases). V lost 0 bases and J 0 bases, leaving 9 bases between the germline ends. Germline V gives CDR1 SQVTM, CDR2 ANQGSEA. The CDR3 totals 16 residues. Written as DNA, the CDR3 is TGCAGCGTTGAAGATATTCGGGACTCTGGGGCCAACGTCCTGACTTTC. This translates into CSVEDIRDSGANVLTF. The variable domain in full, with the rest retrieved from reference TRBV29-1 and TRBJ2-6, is SAVISQKPSRDICQRGTSLTIQCQVDSQVTMMFWYRQQPGQSLTLIATANQGSEATYESGFVIDKFPISRPNLTFSTLTVSNMSPEDSSIYLCSVEDIRDSGANVLTFGAGSRLTVL.

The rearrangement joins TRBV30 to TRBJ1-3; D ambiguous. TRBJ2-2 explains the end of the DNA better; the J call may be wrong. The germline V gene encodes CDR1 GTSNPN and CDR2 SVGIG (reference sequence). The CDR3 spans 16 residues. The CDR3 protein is CAWSVRARTYTGELFF. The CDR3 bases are TGTGCCTGGAGTGTAAGAGCGCGAACGTACACCGGGGAGCTGTTTTTT.

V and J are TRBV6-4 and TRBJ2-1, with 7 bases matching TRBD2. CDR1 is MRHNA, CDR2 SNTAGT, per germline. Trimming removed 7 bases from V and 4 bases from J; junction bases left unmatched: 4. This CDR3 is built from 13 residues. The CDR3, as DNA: TGTGCCAGCATTGAGCGGGATTACAATGAGCAGTTCTTC. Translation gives CASIERDYNEQFF.

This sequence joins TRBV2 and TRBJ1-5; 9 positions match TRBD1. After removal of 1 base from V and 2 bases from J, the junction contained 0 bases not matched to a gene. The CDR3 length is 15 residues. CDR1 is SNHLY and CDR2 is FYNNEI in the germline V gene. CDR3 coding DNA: TGTGCCAGCAGTGAAGGACAGGGGGGCAATCAGCCCCAGCATTTT. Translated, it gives CASSEGQGGNQPQHF.

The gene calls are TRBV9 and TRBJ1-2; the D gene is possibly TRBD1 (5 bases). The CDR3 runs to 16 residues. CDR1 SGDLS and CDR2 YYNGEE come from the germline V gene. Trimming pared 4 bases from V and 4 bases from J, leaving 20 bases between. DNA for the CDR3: TGTGCCAGCAGCCCAGCTAGGGGTTGGTTCGGCTATGGCTACACCTTC. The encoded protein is CASSPARGWFGYGYTF.

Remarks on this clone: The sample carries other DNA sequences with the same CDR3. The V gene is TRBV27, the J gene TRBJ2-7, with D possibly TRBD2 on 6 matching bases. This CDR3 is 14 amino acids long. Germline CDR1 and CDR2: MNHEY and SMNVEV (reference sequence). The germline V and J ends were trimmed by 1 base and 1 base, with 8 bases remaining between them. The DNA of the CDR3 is TGTGCCAGCAGTTTATACGGAGGGTCCTACGAGCAGTACTTC. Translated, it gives CASSLYGGSYEQYF.

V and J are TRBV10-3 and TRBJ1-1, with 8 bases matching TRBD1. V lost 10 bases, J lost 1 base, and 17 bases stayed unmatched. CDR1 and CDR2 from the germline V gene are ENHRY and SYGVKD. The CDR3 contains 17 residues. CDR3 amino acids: CATRESGQVAGNTEAFF. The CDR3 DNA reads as TGTGCCACACGCGAGTCGGGACAGGTGGCCGGGAACACTGAAGCTTTCTTT.

The CDR3 region is CASSPPSLPYEQYF. CDR3 bases: TGCGCCAGCAGCCCGCCATCCCTTCCCTACGAGCAGTACTTC. The chain carries TRBV5-1 and TRBJ2-7; no reliable D call. Germline CDR1 SGHRS, CDR2 YFSETQ. Trimming stripped 4 bases from V and 2 bases from J, with 13 bases between. The CDR3 contains 14 residues. The full variable domain, rest sourced from reference TRBV5-1 and TRBJ2-7, is KAGVTQTPRYLIKTRGQQVTLSCSPISGHRSVSWYQQTPGQGLQFLFEYFSETQRNKGNFPGRFSGRQFSNSRSEMNVSTLELGDSALYLCASSPPSLPYEQYFGPGTRLTVT.

DNA of the CDR3: TGTGCCAGCAGCTTAAGCGGGGGGATGTCCTATGGCTACACCTTC. This codes for CASSLSGGMSYGYTF. V and J are TRBV7-8 and TRBJ1-2, with a possible D match to TRBD1 (5 bases). Germline CDR1 reads SGHVS; CDR2 reads FQNEAQ. The V end was cut by 2 bases, the J end by 4 bases, with 14 bases between. This CDR3 is 15 amino acids long. Looking up the rest from reference TRBV7-8 and TRBJ1-2 gives the full variable domain: GAGVSQSPRYKVAKRGQDVALRCDPISGHVSLFWYQQALGQGPEFLTYFQNEAQLDKSGLPSDRFFAERPEGSVSTLKIQRTQQEDSAVYLCASSLSGGMSYGYTFGSGTRLTVV.

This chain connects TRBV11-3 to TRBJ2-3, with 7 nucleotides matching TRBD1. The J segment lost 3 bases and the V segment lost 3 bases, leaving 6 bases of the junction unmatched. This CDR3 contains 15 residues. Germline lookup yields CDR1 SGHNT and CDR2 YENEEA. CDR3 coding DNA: TGTGCCAGCAGCTTGGGTCAGGGGGAGACAGATACGCAGTATTTT. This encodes CASSLGQGETDTQYF.

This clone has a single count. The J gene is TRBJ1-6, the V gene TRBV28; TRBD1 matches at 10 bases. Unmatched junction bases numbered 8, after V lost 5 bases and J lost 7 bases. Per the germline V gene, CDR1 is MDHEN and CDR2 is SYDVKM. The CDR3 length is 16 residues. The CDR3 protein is CASSPSTGGWNSPLHF. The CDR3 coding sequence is TGTGCCAGCAGTCCCTCGACAGGGGGCTGGAATTCACCCCTCCACTTT.

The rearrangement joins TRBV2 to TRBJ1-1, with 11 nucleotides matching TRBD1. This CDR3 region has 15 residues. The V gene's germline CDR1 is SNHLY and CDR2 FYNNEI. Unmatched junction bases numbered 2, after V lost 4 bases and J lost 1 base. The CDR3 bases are TGTGCCAGCAGTGGGGACAGGGGGTCGAACACTGAAGCTTTCTTT. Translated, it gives CASSGDRGSNTEAFF.

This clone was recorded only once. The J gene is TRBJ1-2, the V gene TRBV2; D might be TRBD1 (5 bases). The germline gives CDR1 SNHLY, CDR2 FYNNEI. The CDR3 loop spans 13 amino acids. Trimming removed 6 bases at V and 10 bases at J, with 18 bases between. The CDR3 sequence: CASSPRGRGLYTF. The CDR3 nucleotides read TGTGCCAGCAGCCCCCGGGGACGGGGACTCTACACCTTC.

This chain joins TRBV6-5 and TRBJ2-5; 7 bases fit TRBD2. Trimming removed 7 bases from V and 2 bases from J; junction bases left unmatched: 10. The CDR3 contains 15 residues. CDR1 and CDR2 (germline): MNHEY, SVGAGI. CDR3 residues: CASTPGRETQETQYF. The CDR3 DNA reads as TGTGCCAGCACTCCCGGGCGGGAGACTCAAGAGACCCAGTACTTC.

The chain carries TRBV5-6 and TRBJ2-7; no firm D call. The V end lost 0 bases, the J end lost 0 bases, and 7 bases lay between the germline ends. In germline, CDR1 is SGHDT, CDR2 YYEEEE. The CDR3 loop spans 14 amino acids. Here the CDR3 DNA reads TGTGCCAGCAGCTTGGGGCAGCTCTCCTACGAGCAGTACTTC. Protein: CASSLGQLSYEQYF.

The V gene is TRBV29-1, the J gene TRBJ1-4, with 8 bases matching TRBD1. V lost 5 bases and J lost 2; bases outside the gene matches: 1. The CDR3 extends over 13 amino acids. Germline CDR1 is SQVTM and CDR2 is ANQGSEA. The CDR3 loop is CSVRTGTNEKLFF. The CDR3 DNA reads TGCAGCGTTCGGACAGGGACTAATGAAAAACTGTTTTTT.

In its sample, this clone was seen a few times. CDR3 loop: CASSPTTGKLREQYF. CDR3 nucleotide sequence: TGTGCCAGCAGCCCTACGACAGGGAAGCTCCGGGAGCAGTACTTC. The chain joins TRBV7-9 to TRBJ2-7, with 7 bases aligning to TRBD1. The V gene's germline CDR1 is SEHNR and CDR2 FQNEAQ (reference sequence). Unmatched junction bases numbered 14, after V lost 5 bases and J lost 7 bases. The CDR3 covers 15 residues. Drawing the rest from reference TRBV7-9 and TRBJ2-7, the complete variable domain is DTGVSQNPRHKITKRGQNVTFRCDPISEHNRLYWYRQTLGQGPEFLTYFQNEAQLEKSRLLSDRFSAERPKGSFSTLEIQRTEQGDSAMYLCASSPTTGKLREQYFGPGTRLTVT.

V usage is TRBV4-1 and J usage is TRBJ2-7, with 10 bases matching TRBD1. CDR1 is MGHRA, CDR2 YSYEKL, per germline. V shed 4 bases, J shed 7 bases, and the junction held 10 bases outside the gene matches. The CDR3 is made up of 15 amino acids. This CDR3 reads CASSLRDRGTGEQYF. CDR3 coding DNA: TGCGCCAGCAGCCTCCGGGACAGGGGCACTGGGGAGCAGTACTTC.

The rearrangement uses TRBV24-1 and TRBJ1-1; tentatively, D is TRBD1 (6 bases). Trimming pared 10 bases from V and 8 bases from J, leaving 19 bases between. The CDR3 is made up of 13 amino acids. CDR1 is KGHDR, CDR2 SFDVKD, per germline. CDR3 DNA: TGTGCCACTACCAGTGCAGAGGGACAAGAAGCTTTCTTT. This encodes CATTSAEGQEAFF.

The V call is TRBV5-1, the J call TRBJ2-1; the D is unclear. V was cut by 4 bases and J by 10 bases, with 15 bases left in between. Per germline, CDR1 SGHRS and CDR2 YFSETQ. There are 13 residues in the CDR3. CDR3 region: CASSPSSFLEQFF. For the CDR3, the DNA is TGCGCCAGCAGCCCCTCTAGTTTTTTGGAGCAGTTCTTC. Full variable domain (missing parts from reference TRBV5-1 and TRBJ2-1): KAGVTQTPRYLIKTRGQQVTLSCSPISGHRSVSWYQQTPGQGLQFLFEYFSETQRNKGNFPGRFSGRQFSNSRSEMNVSTLELGDSALYLCASSPSSFLEQFFGPGTRLTVL.

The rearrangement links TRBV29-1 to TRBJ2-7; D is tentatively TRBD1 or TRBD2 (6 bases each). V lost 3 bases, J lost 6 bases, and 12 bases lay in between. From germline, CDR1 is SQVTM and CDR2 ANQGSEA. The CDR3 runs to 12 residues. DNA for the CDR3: TGCAGCGTTGAGGGGGGCCGGACCGAGCAGTACTTC. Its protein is CSVEGGRTEQYF.

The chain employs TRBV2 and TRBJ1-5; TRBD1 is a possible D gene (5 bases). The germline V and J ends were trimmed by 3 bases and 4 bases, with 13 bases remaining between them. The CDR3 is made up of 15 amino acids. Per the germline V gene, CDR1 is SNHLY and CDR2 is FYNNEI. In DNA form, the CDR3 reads TGTGCCAGCAGTGAGGGGCCTTCTCAAAATCAGCCCCAGCATTTT. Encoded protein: CASSEGPSQNQPQHF. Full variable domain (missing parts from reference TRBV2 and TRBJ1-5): EPEVTQTPSHQVTQMGQEVILRCVPISNHLYFYWYRQILGQKVEFLVSFYNNEISEKSEIFDDQFSVERPDGSNFTLKIRSTKLEDSAMYFCASSEGPSQNQPQHFGDGTRLSIL.

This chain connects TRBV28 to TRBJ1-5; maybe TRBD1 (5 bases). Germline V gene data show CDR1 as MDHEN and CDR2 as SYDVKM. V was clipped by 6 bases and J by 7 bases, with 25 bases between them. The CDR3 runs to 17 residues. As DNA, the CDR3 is TGTGCCAGCAGGTACCCCGGGGCAAACGTGGGGAAACAGCCCCAGCATTTT. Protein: CASRYPGANVGKQPQHF.

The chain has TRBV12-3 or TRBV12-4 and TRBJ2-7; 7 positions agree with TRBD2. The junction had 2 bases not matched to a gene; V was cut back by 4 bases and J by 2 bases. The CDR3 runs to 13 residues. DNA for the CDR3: TGTGCCAGCAGTTCCGGACTAGCCTACGAGCAGTACTTC. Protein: CASSSGLAYEQYF.

The CDR3 DNA follows: TGTGCCACAAGGCATCGGGACAGTGCTTTCGATGAGCAGTTCTTC. This translates into CATRHRDSAFDEQFF. The chain combines TRBV24-1 with TRBJ2-1; 7 bases match TRBD1. Germline values: CDR1 KGHDR, CDR2 SFDVKD. The CDR3 runs to 15 residues. Trimming cost V 10 bases and J 8 bases; bases outside gene matches: 16.